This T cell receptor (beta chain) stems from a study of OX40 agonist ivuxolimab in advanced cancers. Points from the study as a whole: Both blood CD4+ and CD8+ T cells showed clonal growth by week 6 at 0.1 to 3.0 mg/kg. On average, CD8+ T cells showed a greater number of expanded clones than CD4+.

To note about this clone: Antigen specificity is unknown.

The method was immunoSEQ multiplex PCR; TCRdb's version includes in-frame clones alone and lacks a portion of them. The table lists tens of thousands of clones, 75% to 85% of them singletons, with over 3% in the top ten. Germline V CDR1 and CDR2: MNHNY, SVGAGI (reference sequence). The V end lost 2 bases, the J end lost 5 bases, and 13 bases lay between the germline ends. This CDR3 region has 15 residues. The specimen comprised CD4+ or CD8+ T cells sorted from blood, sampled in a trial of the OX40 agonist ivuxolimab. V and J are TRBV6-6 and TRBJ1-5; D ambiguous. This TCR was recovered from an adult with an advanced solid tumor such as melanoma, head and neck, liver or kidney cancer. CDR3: CASSYEGREDQPQHF. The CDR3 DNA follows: TGTGCCAGCAGTTACGAGGGCCGGGAGGATCAGCCCCAGCATTTT.